This TCR beta chain was recovered during a study of beta chain features in type 1 diabetes. Findings and caveats of the study: TCRB CDR3s were moderately but significantly shorter in Type 1 diabetes patients in all four CD4+ subsets.

Sequencing targeted expressed TCRB transcripts, as all isolated RNA had been reverse transcribed. TCRdb keeps only in-frame clones here, not all; method: immunoSEQ multiplex PCR. This sample has about 190,000 clones, with roughly 8% found just once. This clone was detected a few times. Its matching antigen is unknown. Per germline, CDR1 KGHSH and CDR2 LQKENI. This CDR3 region has 15 residues. Trimming took off 3 bases at V and 4 bases at J, with 13 bases between the two ends. The sequence was collected from a woman aged 35 to 49 with type 1 diabetes. Sequenced input: central memory CD4+ T cells from blood. The chain links TRBV18 to TRBJ1-5; the D is unclear. CDR3: CASSPARVRNQPQHF. In nucleotides, the CDR3 is TGTGCCAGCTCACCGGCGAGGGTACGGAATCAGCCCCAGCATTTT.